This T cell receptor beta chain was obtained from a study of human T cells and chemical hapten exposure. Study information: Largely, small differences in pooled library volume made per-sample TCR yields vary. Whole-study findings and limits: The number of TCRs above 1 in 1000 frequency did not change after DPC sensitization.

TCRdb used MiXCR to reprocess the RACE reads, holding one entry per CDR3 protein. The table has roughly 120,000 distinct CDR3 sequences, 9.2% seen once. The V and J ends lost 0 bases and 9 bases respectively, with 6 bases between them. Germline CDR1 SGHTA, CDR2 FQGNSA. CDR3 length: 13 amino acids. The time point: patch test 2, 6 weeks after DPC sensitization. As for treatment: therapeutic diphenylcyclopropenone sensitization with weekly scalp DPC. Every patch test was put on after a blood sample was taken. This clonotype was detected ten times or more. Its specificity is unknown. The chain is built from TRBV7-2 and TRBJ1-6; D not certain. This receptor was obtained from a woman between 35 and 50 years old with alopecia areata. Some clones in this sample may be carry-over from other donors' samples. The material was whole blood, obtained in connection with sensitization to the hapten diphenylcyclopropenone (DPC). CDR3 nucleotide sequence: TGTGCCAGCAGCTTAGCGCCGGTTTCACCCCTCCACTTT. Amino acids: CASSLAPVSPLHF. The whole variable domain, filled in from reference TRBV7-2 and TRBJ1-6, reads GAGVSQSPSNKVTEKGKDVELRCDPISGHTALYWYRQSLGQGLEFLIYFQGNSAPDKSGLPSDRFSAERTGGSVSTLTIQRTQQEDSAVYLCASSLAPVSPLHFGNGTRLTVT.